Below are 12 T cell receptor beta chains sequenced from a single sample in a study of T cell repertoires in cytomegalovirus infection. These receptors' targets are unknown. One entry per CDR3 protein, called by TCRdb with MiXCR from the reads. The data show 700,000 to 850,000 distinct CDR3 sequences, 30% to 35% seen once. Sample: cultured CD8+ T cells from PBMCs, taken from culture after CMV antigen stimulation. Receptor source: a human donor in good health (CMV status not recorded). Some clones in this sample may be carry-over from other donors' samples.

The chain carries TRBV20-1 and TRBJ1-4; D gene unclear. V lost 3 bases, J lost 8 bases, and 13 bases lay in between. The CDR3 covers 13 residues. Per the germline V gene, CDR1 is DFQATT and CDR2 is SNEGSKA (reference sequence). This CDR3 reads CSASRGLGEKLFF. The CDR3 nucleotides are TGCAGTGCTAGCAGAGGGCTTGGAGAAAAACTGTTTTTT.

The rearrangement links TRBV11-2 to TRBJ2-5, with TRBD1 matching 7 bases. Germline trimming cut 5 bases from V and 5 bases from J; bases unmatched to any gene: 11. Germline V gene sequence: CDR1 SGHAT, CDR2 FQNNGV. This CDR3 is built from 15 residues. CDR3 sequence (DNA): TGTGCCAGCAGCACCGGGACAGCTATGGGGGAGACCCAGTACTTC. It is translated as CASSTGTAMGETQYF.

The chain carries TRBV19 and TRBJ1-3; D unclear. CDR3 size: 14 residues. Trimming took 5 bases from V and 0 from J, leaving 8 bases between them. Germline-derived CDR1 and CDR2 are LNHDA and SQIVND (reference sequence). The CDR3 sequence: CASSPETSGNTIYF. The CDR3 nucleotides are TGTGCCAGTAGTCCCGAAACCTCTGGAAACACCATATATTTT.

The CDR3: CAISDLDSSSTDTQYF. CDR3 nucleotides: TGTGCCATCAGTGATCTAGACAGCTCTAGCACAGATACGCAGTATTTT. The V gene is TRBV10-3, the J gene TRBJ2-3, with D maybe TRBD1 (5 bases). This CDR3 contains 16 residues. Trimming shortened V by 3 bases and J by 0 bases, and 13 bases separated the two germline ends. Germline CDR1 reads ENHRY; CDR2 reads SYGVKD.

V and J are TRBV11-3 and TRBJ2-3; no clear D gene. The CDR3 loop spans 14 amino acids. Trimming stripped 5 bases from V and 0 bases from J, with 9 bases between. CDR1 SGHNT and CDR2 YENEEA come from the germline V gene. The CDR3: CASSPPTSTDTQYF. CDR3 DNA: TGTGCCAGCAGCCCCCCGACTAGCACAGATACGCAGTATTTT.

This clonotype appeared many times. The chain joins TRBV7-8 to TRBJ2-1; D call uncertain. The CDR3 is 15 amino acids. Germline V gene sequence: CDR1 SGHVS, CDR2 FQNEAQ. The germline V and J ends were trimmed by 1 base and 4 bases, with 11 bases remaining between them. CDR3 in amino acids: CASSLGGKGYNEQFF. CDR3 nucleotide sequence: TGTGCCAGCAGCTTAGGAGGCAAAGGTTACAATGAGCAGTTCTTC.

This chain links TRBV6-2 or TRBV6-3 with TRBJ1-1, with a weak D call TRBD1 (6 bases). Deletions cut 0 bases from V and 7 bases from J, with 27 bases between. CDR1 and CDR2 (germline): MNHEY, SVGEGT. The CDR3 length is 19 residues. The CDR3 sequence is CASSYSSFADSRANGEAFF. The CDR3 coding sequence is TGTGCCAGCAGTTACTCTAGTTTCGCGGACAGTCGGGCCAACGGTGAAGCTTTCTTT.

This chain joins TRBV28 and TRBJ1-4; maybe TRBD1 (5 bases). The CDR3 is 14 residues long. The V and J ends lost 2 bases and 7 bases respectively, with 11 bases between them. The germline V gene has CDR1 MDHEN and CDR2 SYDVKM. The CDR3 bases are TGTGCCAGCAGTTTACCTCAGGGAGGTGAAAAACTGTTTTTT. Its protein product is CASSLPQGGEKLFF.

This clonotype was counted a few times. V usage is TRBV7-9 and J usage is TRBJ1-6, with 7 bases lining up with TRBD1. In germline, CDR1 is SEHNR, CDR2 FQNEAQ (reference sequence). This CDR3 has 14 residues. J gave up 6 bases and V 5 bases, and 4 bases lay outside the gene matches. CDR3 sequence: CASSPTGVNSPLHF. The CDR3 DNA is TGTGCCAGCAGCCCAACAGGGGTTAATTCACCCCTCCACTTT.

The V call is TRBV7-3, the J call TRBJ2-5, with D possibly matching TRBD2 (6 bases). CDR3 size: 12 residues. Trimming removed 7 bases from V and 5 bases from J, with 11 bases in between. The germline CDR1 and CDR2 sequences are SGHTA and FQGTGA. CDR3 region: CASNVRGETQYF. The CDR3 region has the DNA TGTGCCAGCAACGTACGGGGGGAGACCCAGTACTTC. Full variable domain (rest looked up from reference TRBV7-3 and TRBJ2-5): GAGVSQTPSNKVTEKGKYVELRCDPISGHTALYWYRQSLGQGPEFLIYFQGTGAADDSGLPNDRFFAVRPEGSVSTLKIQRTERGDSAVYLCASNVRGETQYFGPGTRLLVL.

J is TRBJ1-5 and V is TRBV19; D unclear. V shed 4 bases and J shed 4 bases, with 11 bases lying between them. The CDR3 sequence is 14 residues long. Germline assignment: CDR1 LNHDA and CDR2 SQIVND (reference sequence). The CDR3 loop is CASSTDPWNQPQHF. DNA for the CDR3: TGTGCCAGTAGTACGGACCCCTGGAATCAGCCCCAGCATTTT.

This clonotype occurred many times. The CDR3 bases are TGTGCCAGCAGCCGCCCAGGGGGGCTCAGCAATCAGCCCCAGCATTTT. This gives the protein CASSRPGGLSNQPQHF. This chain uses TRBV28 with TRBJ1-5; TRBD1 matches at 7 bases. The V gene's germline CDR1 is MDHEN and CDR2 SYDVKM. Trimming took 6 bases from V and 1 from J; bases not matched to a gene: 9. The CDR3 is 16 amino acids. Together with reference TRBV28 and TRBJ1-5, the CDR3 gives the full variable domain: DVKVTQSSRYLVKRTGEKVFLECVQDMDHENMFWYRQDPGLGLRLIYFSYDVKMKEKGDIPEGYSVSREKKERFSLILESASTNQTSMYLCASSRPGGLSNQPQHFGDGTRLSIL.